The clone carrying this T cell receptor beta chain has a handful of counts. What it binds is not known. The primer mix had 60 Vbeta and 13 Jbeta primers. Per the authors' pipeline: Later reanalysis found 80 million or so unique TCR beta chains, 10 million to 12 million of them shared. The protocol was immunoSEQ multiplex PCR, while the TCRdb copy is restricted to in-frame clones and leaves out a portion. The V and J calls and clone size were taken over from that table, and D and trimming were inferred from the DNA. The data show some 110,000 clones, with over 75% seen just once and 5% to 6.5% held by the top ten. The germline gives CDR1 MNHEY, CDR2 SVGAGI. This CDR3 contains 14 residues. V was pared by 5 bases and J by 0 bases, with 7 bases between. These data originate in a study of cytomegalovirus exposure and HLA in healthy donors. Study-level results: Analysis performed later showed TCR beta chains linked to HLA being more clonally expanded than equally common others. A later analysis linked a missense DCLRE1C variant to TCR beta V- and J-gene trimming.

The gene calls are TRBV6-5 and TRBJ1-4, with D perhaps matching TRBD1 (5 bases). The TCR originated in a man aged 60-69 years in good health and CMV-seropositive. The sequenced sample consisted of PBMCs. The CDR3 protein is CASSPTATNEKLFF. CDR3 nucleotide sequence: TGTGCCAGCAGTCCGACAGCAACTAATGAAAAACTGTTTTTT.